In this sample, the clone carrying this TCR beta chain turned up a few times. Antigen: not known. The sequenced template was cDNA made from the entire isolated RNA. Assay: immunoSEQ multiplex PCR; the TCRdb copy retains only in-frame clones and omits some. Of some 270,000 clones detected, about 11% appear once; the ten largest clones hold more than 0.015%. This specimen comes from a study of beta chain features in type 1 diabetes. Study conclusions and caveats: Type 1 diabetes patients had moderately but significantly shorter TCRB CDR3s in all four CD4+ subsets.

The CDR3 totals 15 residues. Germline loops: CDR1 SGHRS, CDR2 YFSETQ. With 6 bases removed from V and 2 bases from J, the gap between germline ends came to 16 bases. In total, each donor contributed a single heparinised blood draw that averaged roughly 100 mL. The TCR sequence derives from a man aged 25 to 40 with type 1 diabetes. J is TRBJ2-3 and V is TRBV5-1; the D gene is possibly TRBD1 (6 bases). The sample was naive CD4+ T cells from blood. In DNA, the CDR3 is TGCGCCAGCACTTCATGGGACACCATCACAGATACGCAGTATTTT. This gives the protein CASTSWDTITDTQYF.